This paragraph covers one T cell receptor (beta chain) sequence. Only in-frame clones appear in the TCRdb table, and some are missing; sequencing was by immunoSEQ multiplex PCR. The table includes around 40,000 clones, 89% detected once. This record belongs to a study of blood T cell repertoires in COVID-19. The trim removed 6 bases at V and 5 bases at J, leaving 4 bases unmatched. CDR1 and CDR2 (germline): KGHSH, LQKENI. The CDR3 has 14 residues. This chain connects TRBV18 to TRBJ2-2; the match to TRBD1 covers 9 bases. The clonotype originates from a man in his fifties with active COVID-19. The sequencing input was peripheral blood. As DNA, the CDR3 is TGTGCCAGCTCGCGAGACAGGGGGACCGGGGAGCTGTTTTTT. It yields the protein CASSRDRGTGELFF.